Below, 24 T cell receptor beta chains from the same sample are listed, as sequenced in a study of blood T cells in healthy people across ages. The authors ran a second PCR of 7 to 11 cycles using a sample-barcoded 5' primer and a J-beta primer mix. TCRdb analysed the 5' RACE reads with MiXCR anew, one entry per CDR3 protein. Here the sample spans more than 750,000 distinct CDR3 sequences, roughly 28% being singletons. These data were likewise used in another study, on T cells of mothers and their children.

Sequencing used blood. The receptors come from a woman aged 40-49 years in good health.

The table lists this clonotype with a few counts. The germline gene is not matched at one end of the junction; a read error may be the cause. This chain connects TRBV18 to TRBJ1-5; D uncertain. This CDR3 spans 14 amino acids. CDR1 is KGHSH, CDR2 LQKENI, per germline. The CDR3 region is CASSPQYSNQPQHF. Here the CDR3 DNA reads TGTGCCAGTTCACCGCAATATAGCAATCAGCCCCAGCATTTT.

CDR3 amino acids: CASSPRASGGRDEQFF. CDR3 DNA: TGTGCCAGCTCACCACGGGCTAGCGGGGGTAGGGATGAGCAGTTCTTC. The chain joins TRBV18 to TRBJ2-1, with 10 bases identical to TRBD2. The CDR3 runs 16 residues. J lost 8 bases, V lost 1 base, and 8 bases had no gene match. Germline V gene lookup returns CDR1 KGHSH and CDR2 LQKENI.

There are many counts of this clonotype. CDR3 sequence: CASSSPGTPLKKDEQYF. DNA for the CDR3: TGTGCCAGCAGCTCCCCCGGGACACCTCTTAAGAAGGACGAGCAGTACTTC. V gene TRBV7-3 combines with J gene TRBJ2-5; tentatively, D is TRBD1 (6 bases). The better agreement between TRBJ2-7 and the DNA end casts doubt on the J call. Germline V gene data show CDR1 as SGHTA and CDR2 as FQGTGA. This CDR3 region has 17 residues.

The chain uses TRBV7-2 and TRBJ2-1, with 8 bases lining up with TRBD1. V shed 5 bases and J 9 bases; nucleotides not matched to a gene: 18. The CDR3 has 17 amino acids. Germline V gives CDR1 SGHTA, CDR2 FQGNSA. The CDR3 loop reads CASSTEPDRVLLSEQFF. The CDR3 DNA is TGTGCCAGCAGCACTGAACCGGACAGGGTCCTGTTGAGTGAGCAGTTCTTC.

The table lists this clonotype with many counts. V usage is TRBV7-2 and J usage is TRBJ2-7; D is perhaps TRBD2 (5 bases). Between the trimmed V and J ends, which lost 1 base and 3 bases, there was a span of 10 bases. The CDR3 consists of 14 residues. Germline CDR1 is SGHTA and CDR2 is FQGNSA. The DNA for the CDR3 is TGTGCCAGCAGCTTAGTTGAGGGAAACTACGAGCAGTACTTC. Translation gives CASSLVEGNYEQYF.

This clonotype was found many times. V is TRBV5-6 and J is TRBJ2-7; D might be TRBD1 (5 bases). The V gene lost 7 bases and the J gene lost 5 bases, with 16 bases spanning the gap. Germline CDR1 is SGHDT and CDR2 is YYEEEE. The CDR3 extends over 13 amino acids. The CDR3 spells CASRFNRIHEQYF. As DNA, the CDR3 is TGTGCCAGCCGATTTAACAGGATCCACGAGCAGTACTTC.

V and J are TRBV19 and TRBJ1-5; TRBD1 matches 7 bases. Germline V gene data show CDR1 as LNHDA and CDR2 as SQIVND (reference sequence). The trim removed 5 bases at V and 6 bases at J, leaving 7 bases unmatched. This CDR3 contains 14 residues. Here the CDR3 reads CASSFRQGPQPQHF. In DNA, the CDR3 is TGTGCCAGTAGTTTCCGACAGGGTCCTCAGCCCCAGCATTTT.

This rearrangement joins TRBV20-1 to TRBJ1-2; tentatively, D is TRBD1 (5 bases). CDR3 size: 15 residues. CDR1 is DFQATT, CDR2 SNEGSKA, per germline (reference sequence). V was cut by 0 bases and J by 4 bases, with 15 bases left in between. The CDR3 region has the DNA TGCAGTGCTAGAGACAGACATGGGGCCGCCTATGGCTACACCTTC. As protein: CSARDRHGAAYGYTF.

The J gene is TRBJ2-4, the V gene TRBV12-3 or TRBV12-4, with D perhaps given as TRBD1 or TRBD2 (6 bases each). The V and J ends lost 3 bases and 6 bases respectively, with 15 bases between them. The CDR3 spans 15 residues. The CDR3 region has the DNA TGTGCCAGCAGTTTCAGTGACAGGAGGGGAAACATTCAGTACTTC. This sequence encodes CASSFSDRRGNIQYF.

This clonotype was counted a few times. The chain links TRBV7-9 to TRBJ2-3, with TRBD2 identical over 9 bases. The germline gives CDR1 SEHNR, CDR2 FQNEAQ (reference sequence). The CDR3 extends over 17 amino acids. With 5 bases clipped from V and 3 bases from J, the junction kept 12 bases outside the gene matches. The CDR3 here is CASSDPGGGANTDTQYF. In DNA, the CDR3 is TGTGCCAGCAGCGACCCCGGCGGGGGGGCTAATACAGATACGCAGTATTTT.

This clonotype appeared many times. The V and J genes are TRBV6-2 or TRBV6-3 and TRBJ2-3, with 11 nucleotides matching TRBD1. Trimming at V came to 6 bases and at J to 3 bases, leaving 8 bases not matched to a gene. The CDR3 runs to 16 residues. Looked up from germline, CDR1 is MNHEY and CDR2 is SVGEGT. The CDR3 loop reads CASSDRTGGTTDTQYF. DNA for the CDR3: TGTGCCAGCAGCGACAGGACAGGGGGCACGACAGATACGCAGTATTTT.

This clonotype was counted ten times or more. The rearrangement uses TRBV20-1 and TRBJ2-7; TRBD1 matches at 8 bases. The germline gives CDR1 DFQATT, CDR2 SNEGSKA (reference sequence). V gave up 4 bases and J gave up 7 bases; unmatched junction bases: 9. This CDR3 is built from 13 residues. CDR3 in DNA: TGCAGTGCTAATCAACAGGGGGTAGGAGAGCAGTACTTC. Translated: CSANQQGVGEQYF.

V usage is TRBV3-1 and J usage is TRBJ2-7, with 7 bases matching TRBD1. V gave up 3 bases and J gave up 5 bases; unmatched junction bases: 7. This CDR3 is built from 14 residues. Germline values: CDR1 LGHDT, CDR2 YNNKEL (reference sequence). The CDR3 here is CASSQRQGRNEQYF. The CDR3 nucleotides are TGTGCCAGCAGCCAGAGACAGGGCCGGAACGAGCAGTACTTC.

This clonotype appeared many times. The V call is TRBV7-2, the J call TRBJ1-2; tentatively, D is TRBD1 (6 bases). V was pared by 7 bases and J by 7 bases, with 16 bases between. The CDR3 is 13 residues long. CDR1 is SGHTA, CDR2 FQGNSA, per germline. This CDR3 reads CASTFNREIGYTF. The CDR3 nucleotides are TGTGCCAGCACGTTTAACAGGGAGATTGGCTACACCTTC. Using reference TRBV7-2 and TRBJ1-2 for the parts outside the CDR3, the full variable domain is GAGVSQSPSNKVTEKGKDVELRCDPISGHTALYWYRQSLGQGLEFLIYFQGNSAPDKSGLPSDRFSAERTGGSVSTLTIQRTQQEDSAVYLCASTFNREIGYTFGSGTRLTVV.

On this clonotype: The junction and the germline gene differ at one end; a read error may be behind it. CDR3 DNA sequence: TGCGCCAGCAGCTTAGTCAGGGCCAGCTCCTGCAATGAGCAGTTCTTC. This encodes CASSLVRASSCNEQFF. V and J are TRBV5-1 and TRBJ2-1, with TRBD1 as a possible D gene (5 bases). CDR3 length: 16 residues. Germline V gene lookup returns CDR1 SGHRS and CDR2 YFSETQ.

V and J are TRBV7-3 and TRBJ2-1, with D perhaps matching TRBD1 or TRBD2 (5 bases each). Trimming pared 5 bases from V and 8 bases from J, leaving 22 bases between. The CDR3 runs to 16 residues. Looked up from germline, CDR1 is SGHTA and CDR2 is FQGTGA. The CDR3 region is CASSPGLGALRDEQFF. The DNA of the CDR3 is TGTGCCAGCAGCCCCGGGCTCGGGGCGCTTAGGGATGAGCAGTTCTTC. Full variable domain (missing parts from reference TRBV7-3 and TRBJ2-1): GAGVSQTPSNKVTEKGKYVELRCDPISGHTALYWYRQSLGQGPEFLIYFQGTGAADDSGLPNDRFFAVRPEGSVSTLKIQRTERGDSAVYLCASSPGLGALRDEQFFGPGTRLTVL.

This clonotype was observed a handful of times. V usage is TRBV7-2 and J usage is TRBJ2-7; D perhaps matches TRBD2 (5 bases). CDR1 is SGHTA, CDR2 FQGNSA, per germline. The V gene lost 0 bases and the J gene lost 3 bases, with 9 bases spanning the gap. CDR3 length: 14 residues. The DNA of the CDR3 is TGTGCCAGCAGCTTAGCGTATGAGGGCTACGAGCAGTACTTC. Translation: CASSLAYEGYEQYF. Full variable domain (rest looked up from reference TRBV7-2 and TRBJ2-7): GAGVSQSPSNKVTEKGKDVELRCDPISGHTALYWYRQSLGQGLEFLIYFQGNSAPDKSGLPSDRFSAERTGGSVSTLTIQRTQQEDSAVYLCASSLAYEGYEQYFGPGTRLTVT.

This clonotype came up many times. This chain links TRBV15 with TRBJ2-7; 7 bases align to TRBD1. With 11 bases clipped from V and 4 bases from J, the junction kept 8 bases outside the gene matches. Germline V lookup: CDR1 LNHNV, CDR2 YYDKDF (reference sequence). CDR3 size: 12 residues. CDR3 in amino acids: CAAGRDSYEQYF. The CDR3 nucleotides are TGTGCCGCTGGCCGGGACAGTTACGAGCAGTACTTC.

The chain joins TRBV6-6 to TRBJ2-7; the D gene is possibly TRBD2 (5 bases). With 11 bases removed from V and 2 bases from J, the gap between germline ends came to 19 bases. The CDR3 covers 14 residues. Germline CDR1 MNHNY, CDR2 SVGAGI (reference sequence). The CDR3 DNA reads TGTGCCGCCCACGAGGGCACGCGGGCCTACGAGCAGTACTTC. Translated, it gives CAAHEGTRAYEQYF.

This clonotype was observed a handful of times. The chain has TRBV2 and TRBJ2-5; tentative D call: TRBD1 (6 bases). The CDR3 extends over 13 amino acids. Germline V gene lookup returns CDR1 SNHLY and CDR2 FYNNEI. The germline V and J ends were trimmed by 6 bases and 5 bases, with 13 bases remaining between them. CDR3 nucleotides: TGTGCCAGCAGCCACAGGGAGAGGGAGACCCAGTACTTC. Its translation is CASSHRERETQYF. Based on the CDR3 plus reference TRBV2 and TRBJ2-5, the full variable domain is EPEVTQTPSHQVTQMGQEVILRCVPISNHLYFYWYRQILGQKVEFLVSFYNNEISEKSEIFDDQFSVERPDGSNFTLKIRSTKLEDSAMYFCASSHRERETQYFGPGTRLLVL.

The V call is TRBV7-2, the J call TRBJ2-3; D may match TRBD1 or TRBD2 (6 bases each). CDR1 is SGHTA and CDR2 is FQGNSA in the germline V gene. The CDR3 is 17 residues long. V lost 1 base and J lost 1, with 15 bases in between. CDR3 loop: CASSLDWGAVGTDTQYF. CDR3 nucleotides: TGTGCCAGCAGCTTAGATTGGGGGGCCGTAGGCACAGATACGCAGTATTTT.

Regarding this clonotype: Being one base from a much bigger clone, this may be a read error. The chain carries TRBV7-3 and TRBJ2-4, with TRBD2 matching over 11 bases. The CDR3 length is 15 residues. Per the germline V gene, CDR1 is SGHTA and CDR2 is FQGTGA. The ends lost 1 base at V and 13 bases at J; junction bases unmatched: 9. The CDR3 reads CASSLIAGGNNEQYF. CDR3 sequence (DNA): TGTGCCAGCAGCTTAATAGCGGGGGGGAACAATGAGCAGTACTTC.

CDR3 region: CSAPIFLNTEAFF. For the CDR3, the DNA is TGCAGTGCACCGATATTCCTGAACACTGAAGCTTTCTTT. The chain employs TRBV20-1 and TRBJ1-1; no firm D call. V was trimmed by 6 bases and J by 0 bases, leaving 11 bases between them. Germline V gives CDR1 DFQATT, CDR2 SNEGSKA (reference sequence). The CDR3 is 13 amino acids.

This clonotype was recorded many times. J is TRBJ2-7 and V is TRBV6-2 or TRBV6-3, with a tentative D call TRBD2 (5 bases). CDR1 is MNHEY, CDR2 SVGEGT, per germline. The CDR3 is 17 residues long. The V and J ends lost 0 bases and 0 bases respectively, with 15 bases between them. This CDR3 reads CASSYSWRLPGSYEQYF. The CDR3 nucleotides are TGTGCCAGCAGTTACTCGTGGAGGCTGCCGGGCTCCTACGAGCAGTACTTC.